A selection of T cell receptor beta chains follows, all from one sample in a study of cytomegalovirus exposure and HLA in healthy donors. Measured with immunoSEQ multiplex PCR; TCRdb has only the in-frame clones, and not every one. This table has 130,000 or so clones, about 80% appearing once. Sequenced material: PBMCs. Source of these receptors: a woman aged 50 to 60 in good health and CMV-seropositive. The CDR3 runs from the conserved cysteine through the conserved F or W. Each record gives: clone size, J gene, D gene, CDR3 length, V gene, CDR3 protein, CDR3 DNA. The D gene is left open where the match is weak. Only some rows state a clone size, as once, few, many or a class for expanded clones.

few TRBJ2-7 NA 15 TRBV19 CASSILQGMPYEQYF TGTGCCAGTAGTATTCTCCAGGGAATGCCCTACGAGCAGTACTTC
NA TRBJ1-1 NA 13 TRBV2 CASRGSPNTEAFF TGTGCCAGCAGGGGCAGCCCGAACACTGAAGCTTTCTTT
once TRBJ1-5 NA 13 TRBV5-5 CASSLVVNQPQHF TGTGCCAGCAGCTTGGTAGTTAATCAGCCCCAGCATTTT
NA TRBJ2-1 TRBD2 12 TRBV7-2 CASSLASGRAFF TGTGCCAGCAGCTTAGCTAGCGGGAGGGCCTTCTTC
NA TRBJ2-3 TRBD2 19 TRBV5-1 CASSPTPDRTSGTTDTQYF TGCGCCAGCAGTCCCACTCCTGACCGGACTAGCGGGACCACAGATACGCAGTATTTT
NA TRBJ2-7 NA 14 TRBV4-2 CASSPGYRNYEQYF TGTGCCAGCAGCCCAGGGTACAGGAACTACGAGCAGTACTTC
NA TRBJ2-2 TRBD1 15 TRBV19 CASSGTASNTGELFF TGTGCCAGTAGCGGGACAGCCTCGAACACCGGGGAGCTGTTTTTT
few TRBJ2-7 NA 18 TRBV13 CASSPSRGTRNFNYEQYF TGTGCCAGCAGCCCCAGCCGTGGGACTCGAAACTTTAACTACGAGCAGTACTTC
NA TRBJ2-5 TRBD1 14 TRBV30 CAWATVGGVETQYF TGTGCCTGGGCCACGGTAGGGGGCGTCGAGACCCAGTACTTC
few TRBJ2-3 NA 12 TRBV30 CAWSVWRDTQYF TGTGCCTGGAGTGTATGGCGGGATACGCAGTATTTT
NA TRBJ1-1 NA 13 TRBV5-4 CASSHFEGAEAFF TGTGCCAGCAGCCATTTTGAGGGGGCTGAAGCTTTCTTT
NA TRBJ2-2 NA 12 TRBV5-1 CASGQAPGELFF TGCGCCAGCGGCCAGGCACCCGGGGAGCTGTTTTTT
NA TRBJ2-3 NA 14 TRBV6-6 CASSYSVYTDTQYF TGTGCCAGCAGTTACTCCGTTTACACAGATACGCAGTATTTT
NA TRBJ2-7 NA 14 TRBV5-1 CASSLAQFDYEQYF TGCGCCAGCAGCTTGGCACAGTTTGATTACGAGCAGTACTTC
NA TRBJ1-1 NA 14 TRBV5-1 CASSSMTGNTEAFF TGCGCCAGCAGCTCGATGACAGGGAACACTGAAGCTTTCTTT
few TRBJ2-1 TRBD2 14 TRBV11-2 CASSSSGRLNEQFF TGTGCCAGCAGTTCCAGCGGGAGGCTCAATGAGCAGTTCTTC
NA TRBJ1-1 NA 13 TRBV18 CASSPIIYTEAFF TGTGCCAGCTCCCCTATTATATACACTGAAGCTTTCTTT
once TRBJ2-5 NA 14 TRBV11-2 CASSPVTISETQYF TGTGCCAGCAGTCCAGTCACTATCTCAGAGACCCAGTACTTC
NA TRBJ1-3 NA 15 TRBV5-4 CASSLGGGSGNTIYF TGTGCCAGCAGCTTGGGGGGCGGCTCTGGAAACACCATATATTTT
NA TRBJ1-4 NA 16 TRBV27 CASSLGGAPGNEKLFF TGTGCCAGCAGTTTGGGGGGGGCCCCGGGTAATGAAAAACTGTTTTTT
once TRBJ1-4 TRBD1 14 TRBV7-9 CASSFSAGGEKLFF TGTGCCAGCAGCTTTTCGGCAGGGGGGGAAAAACTGTTTTTT
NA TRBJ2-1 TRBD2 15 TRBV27 CASSPGSGHNNEQFF TGTGCCAGCAGTCCGGGTAGCGGGCATAACAATGAGCAGTTCTTC
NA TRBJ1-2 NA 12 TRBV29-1 CSVDEVGYGYTF TGCAGCGTTGATGAGGTCGGCTATGGCTACACCTTC
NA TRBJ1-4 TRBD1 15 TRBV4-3 CASSQDGTDNEKLFF TGCGCCAGCAGCCAGGACGGGACAGATAATGAAAAACTGTTTTTT
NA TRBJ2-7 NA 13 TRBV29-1 CSVVRDFPYEQYF TGCAGCGTTGTCCGGGATTTCCCCTACGAGCAGTACTTC
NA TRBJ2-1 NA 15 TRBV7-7 CASSLGSGSYNEQFF TGTGCTAGCAGCTTAGGTTCGGGGTCCTACAATGAGCAGTTCTTC
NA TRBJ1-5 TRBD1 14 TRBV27 CASSPREGAQPQHF TGTGCCAGCAGTCCCCGGGAGGGGGCTCAGCCCCAGCATTTT
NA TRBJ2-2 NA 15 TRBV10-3 CAISESSSGPGELFF TGTGCCATCAGCGAGTCTTCCAGCGGTCCCGGGGAGCTGTTTTTT
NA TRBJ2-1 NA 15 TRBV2 CASIGRGHAYNEQFF TGTGCCAGCATAGGGCGGGGGCACGCCTACAATGAGCAGTTCTTC
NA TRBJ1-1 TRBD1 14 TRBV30 CAWSVPGGSWEAFF TGTGCCTGGAGTGTACCAGGGGGGTCCTGGGAAGCTTTCTTT
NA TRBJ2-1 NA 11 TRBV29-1 CSVEGTYEQFF TGCAGCGTTGAAGGGACTTATGAGCAGTTCTTC
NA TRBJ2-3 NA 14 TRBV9 CASSVAGAGDTQYF TGTGCCAGCAGCGTAGCGGGAGCGGGAGATACGCAGTATTTT
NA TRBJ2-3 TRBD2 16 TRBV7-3 CASSFTGGPRGDTQYF TGTGCCAGCAGCTTTACGGGAGGGCCTCGTGGAGATACGCAGTATTTT
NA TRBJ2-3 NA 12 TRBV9 CASSANTDTQYF TGTGCCAGCAGCGCAAACACAGATACGCAGTATTTT
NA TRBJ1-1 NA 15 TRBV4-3 CASSRTQALNTEAFF TGCGCCAGCAGCCGAACACAGGCTTTGAACACTGAAGCTTTCTTT
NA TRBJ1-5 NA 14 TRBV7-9 CASSSREGNQPQHF TGTGCCAGCAGCTCTCGGGAGGGCAATCAGCCCCAGCATTTT
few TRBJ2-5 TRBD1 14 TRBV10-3 CAISGTGKQETQYF TGTGCCATCAGTGGGACAGGCAAGCAAGAGACCCAGTACTTC
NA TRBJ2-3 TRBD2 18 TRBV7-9 CASSLSPSGRASTDTQYF TGTGCCAGCAGCTTATCGCCTAGCGGGAGGGCCTCCACAGATACGCAGTATTTT
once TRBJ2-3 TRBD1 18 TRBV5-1 CASSLTPQGQGDTDTQYF TGCGCCAGCAGCTTGACCCCCCAGGGACAGGGAGACACAGATACGCAGTATTTT
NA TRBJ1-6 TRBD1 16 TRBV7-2 CASSFASTGNNSPLHF TGTGCCAGCAGCTTTGCCTCGACAGGGAATAATTCACCCCTCCACTTT
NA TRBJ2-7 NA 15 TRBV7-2 CASSFSPLSSYEQYF TGTGCCAGCAGCTTTAGCCCCTTAAGCTCCTACGAGCAGTACTTC
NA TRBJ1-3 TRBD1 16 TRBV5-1 CASSTRQGLGGNTIYF TGCGCCAGCAGCACAAGACAGGGGTTGGGTGGAAACACCATATATTTT
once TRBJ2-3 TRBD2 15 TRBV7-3 CASSLGLAGTDTQYF TGTGCCAGCAGCTTGGGGCTAGCGGGCACAGATACGCAGTATTTT
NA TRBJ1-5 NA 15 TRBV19 CASSIRGTDNQPQHF TGTGCCAGTAGTATAAGAGGGACTGATAATCAGCCCCAGCATTTT
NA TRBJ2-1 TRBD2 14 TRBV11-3 CASSLGGGGRKQFF TGTGCCAGCAGCTTAGGGGGTGGCGGGAGAAAGCAGTTCTTC
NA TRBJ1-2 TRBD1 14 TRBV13 CASSFGQENYGYTF TGTGCCAGCAGCTTTGGACAGGAGAACTATGGCTACACCTTC
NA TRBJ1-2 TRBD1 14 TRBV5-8 CASSLGDSSYGYTF TGTGCCAGCAGCTTGGGGGACAGCTCCTATGGCTACACCTTC
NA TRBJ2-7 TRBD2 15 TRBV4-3 CASSQDTSGGYEQYF TGCGCCAGCAGCCAAGATACTAGCGGGGGTTACGAGCAGTACTTC
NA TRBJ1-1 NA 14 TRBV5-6 CASSQGDIDTEAFF TGTGCCAGCAGCCAAGGGGACATAGACACTGAAGCTTTCTTT
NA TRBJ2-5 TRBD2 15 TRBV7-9 CASTTGGGDQETQYF TGTGCCAGCACTACGGGCGGGGGGGACCAAGAGACCCAGTACTTC
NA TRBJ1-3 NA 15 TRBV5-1 CASSLPRGSGNTIYF TGCGCCAGCAGCTTACCCAGGGGCTCTGGAAACACCATATATTTT
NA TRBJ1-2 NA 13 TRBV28 CASRFPLNYGYTF TGTGCCAGCAGGTTCCCTTTGAACTATGGCTACACCTTC
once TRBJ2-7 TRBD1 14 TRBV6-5 CASSRTGGAEEQYF TGTGCCAGCAGCCGGACAGGGGGCGCGGAAGAGCAGTACTTC
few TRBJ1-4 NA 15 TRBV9 CASSATTATNEKLFF TGTGCCAGCAGCGCGACGACAGCAACTAATGAAAAACTGTTTTTT
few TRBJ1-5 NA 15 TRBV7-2 CASSLVPGTNQPQHF TGTGCCAGCAGCTTAGTGCCAGGCACGAATCAGCCCCAGCATTTT
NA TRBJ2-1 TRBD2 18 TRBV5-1 CASSPASGQTSSYNEQFF TGCGCCAGCAGCCCAGCTAGCGGGCAAACCTCTTCCTACAATGAGCAGTTCTTC
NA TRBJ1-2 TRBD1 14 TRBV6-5 CASRVTGGGRGYTF TGTGCCAGCAGAGTAACAGGGGGCGGAAGGGGCTACACCTTC
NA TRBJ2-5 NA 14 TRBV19 CASRSGLLAETQYF TGTGCCAGTCGATCTGGGTTGTTAGCGGAGACCCAGTACTTC
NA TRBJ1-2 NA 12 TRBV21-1 CASTPGQGSYTF TGTGCCAGCACCCCGGGACAGGGCAGCTACACCTTC